This T cell receptor (beta chain) was sequenced for a study of vaccination effects on CD4 cells after COVID-19 (dated by TCRdb to the early 2020s). Regarding the research as a whole: The ViraFEST assay stimulated PBMC with viral peptide pools and then used TCR sequencing to identify antigen-specific CD4+ T cell clonotypes by expansion. Across the study, the median time from the second dose to post-vaccine sampling was 72 days (range 14 to 241). Around 2.1 million PBMC per well were cultured with 8.5 to 10 ug/ml peptides in IMDM containing roughly 5% human AB serum, approximately 9.1 IU/ml IL-2 and gentamicin. In both COVID-19 convalescent patients and infection-naive vaccine recipients, the study compared SARS-CoV-2 spike-specific CD4+ TCR repertoires from before mRNA vaccination with those from after it. A total of 10 COVID-19 convalescent patients and a handful of SARS-CoV-2-naive healthy vaccine recipients were included in the full study. Cultures from other donors in the study were sequenced with the Oncomine TCR Beta short-read assay on an Illumina iSeq 100. Broad study findings and their caveats: Marked clonal contraction was observed in both infection-induced and vaccine-induced clones at late post-vaccination timepoints, consistent with waning T cell responses. In healthy vaccine recipients, vaccine-induced clones were almost all SARS-CoV-2 mono-reactive, with only 1 of 255 being cross-reactive with common cold coronaviruses. Limitations of the study were the small number of convalescent patients and the absence of early post-infection timepoints.

With respect to this clone: The antigen it binds to is not known. There are no base qualities to consult, and no much larger clone falls within one base.

The CDR3 holds 17 amino acids from the cysteine to the phenylalanine. Only CDR3 DNA is held: 51 bases, read in frame from base 1. The germline ends are 16 bases apart after V is trimmed by 0 bases and J by 4 bases. The germline V gene (reference sequence) supplies CDR1 LGHDT and CDR2 YNNKEL. The library was generated by the immunoSEQ multiplex PCR assay. DNA from the cultured, isolated CD4+ T cells was subjected to TCR beta CDR3 sequencing. In the original analysis: Non-productive TCR sequences were discarded, and reads were trimmed to the CDR3 region, with only CDR3s of 7 or more amino acids retained. The MANAFEST web app was used to identify antigen-specific clonotypes by comparing expansion in peptide wells with expansion in reference cultures. To be called positive, a clone needed expansion at FDR<0.05 compared with the reference and with all other wells, an odds ratio greater than 5, and a frequency greater than 0.1% in two replicate wells. Clonotypes significantly expanded in SARS-CoV-2 spike wells and in at least one common cold coronavirus spike condition were defined as cross-reactive. CDR3 similarity was assessed by Levenshtein distance with the stringdist R package, and unrooted trees were built with ape in R 3.6.1. TCRdb provides this immuneACCESS table in a form limited to in-frame rearrangements. Some clones are lacking; in checked studies, under half of them reflect an unresolved V gene, and why the rest are absent is not known. That table is the source of V, J and clone size, and D and trimming were worked out from the DNA. In this sample the table shows 35,000 to 55,000 clones, 60% to 75% of which occur a single time. The ten largest make up 9.5% to 10% of the sample.

After around eleven days of culture, CD4+ T cells were isolated with the EasySep CD4+ T cell isolation kit. Two doses of either the BNT162b2 or the mRNA-1273 mRNA SARS-CoV-2 vaccine were administered to participants. Healthy vaccine recipients had no prior SARS-CoV-2 infection, confirmed by negative nucleocapsid antibodies before and after vaccination. On days 3 and 7, half of the culture medium was replaced with fresh IL-2-containing medium. Unless otherwise noted, each peptide stimulation condition was cultured in triplicate wells. Using Ficoll-Paque Plus gradient centrifugation, PBMC were separated from whole blood and then either used fresh or cryopreserved at -140C. The QIAamp micro DNA kit was used to extract genomic DNA from the cultured CD4+ T cells.

The sequence derives from a human donor who received a COVID-19 vaccine. The chain is made from TRBV3-1 (or the pseudogene TRBV3-2) and TRBJ1-3, and the D gene may be TRBD1, 5 bases matching. The sequences come from CD4+ T cells from PBMCs cultured without peptide, collected after COVID-19 vaccination. The CDR3 has the sequence CASSQDSGAISGNTIYF. Read as DNA, the sequence is TGTGCCAGCAGCCAAGATTCCGGGGCAATCTCAGGAAACACCATATATTTT.